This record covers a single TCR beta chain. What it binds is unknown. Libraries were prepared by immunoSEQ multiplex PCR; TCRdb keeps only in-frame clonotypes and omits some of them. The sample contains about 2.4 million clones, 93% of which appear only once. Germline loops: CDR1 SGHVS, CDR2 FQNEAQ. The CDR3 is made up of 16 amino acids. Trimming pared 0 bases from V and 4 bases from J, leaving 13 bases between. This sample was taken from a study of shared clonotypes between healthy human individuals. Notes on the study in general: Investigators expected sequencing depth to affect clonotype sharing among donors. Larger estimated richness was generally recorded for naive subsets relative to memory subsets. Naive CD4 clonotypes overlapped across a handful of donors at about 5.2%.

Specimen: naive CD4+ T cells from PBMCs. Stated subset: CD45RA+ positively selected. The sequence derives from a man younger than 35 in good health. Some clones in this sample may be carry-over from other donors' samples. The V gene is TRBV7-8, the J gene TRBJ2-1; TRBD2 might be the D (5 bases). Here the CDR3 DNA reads TGTGCCAGCAGCTTAGCGCGGGTTGCGTTATACAATGAGCAGTTCTTC. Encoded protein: CASSLARVALYNEQFF.